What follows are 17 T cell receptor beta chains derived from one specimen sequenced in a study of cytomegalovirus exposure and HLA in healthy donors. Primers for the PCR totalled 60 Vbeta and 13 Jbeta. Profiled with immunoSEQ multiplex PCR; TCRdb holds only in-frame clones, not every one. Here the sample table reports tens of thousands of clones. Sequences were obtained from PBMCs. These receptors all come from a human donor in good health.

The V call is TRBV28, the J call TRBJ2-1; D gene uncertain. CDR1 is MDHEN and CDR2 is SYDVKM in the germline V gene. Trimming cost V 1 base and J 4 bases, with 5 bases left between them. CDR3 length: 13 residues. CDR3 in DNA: TGTGCCAGCAGTTTATCTCCTTACAATGAGCAGTTCTTC. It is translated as CASSLSPYNEQFF.

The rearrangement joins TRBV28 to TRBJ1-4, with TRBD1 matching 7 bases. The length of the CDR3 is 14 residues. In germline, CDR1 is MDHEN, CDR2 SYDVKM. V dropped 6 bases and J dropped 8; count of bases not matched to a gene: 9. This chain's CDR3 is CASSTPGGGEKLFF. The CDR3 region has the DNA TGTGCCAGCAGCACCCCAGGGGGAGGCGAAAAACTGTTTTTT. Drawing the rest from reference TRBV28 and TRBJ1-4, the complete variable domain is DVKVTQSSRYLVKRTGEKVFLECVQDMDHENMFWYRQDPGLGLRLIYFSYDVKMKEKGDIPEGYSVSREKKERFSLILESASTNQTSMYLCASSTPGGGEKLFFGSGTQLSVL.

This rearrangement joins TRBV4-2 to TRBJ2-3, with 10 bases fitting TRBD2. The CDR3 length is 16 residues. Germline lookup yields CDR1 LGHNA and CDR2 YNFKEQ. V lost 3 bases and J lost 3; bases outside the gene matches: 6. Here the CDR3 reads CASSQFSGGLTDTQYF. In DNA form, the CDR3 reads TGTGCCAGCAGCCAGTTTAGCGGGGGGCTTACAGATACGCAGTATTTT.

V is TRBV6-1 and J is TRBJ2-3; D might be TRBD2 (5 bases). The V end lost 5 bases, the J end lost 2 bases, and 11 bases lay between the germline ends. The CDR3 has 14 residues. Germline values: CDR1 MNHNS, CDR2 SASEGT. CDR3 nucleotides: TGTGCCAGCAGTTTCGGGGTGACCACAGATACGCAGTATTTT. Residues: CASSFGVTTDTQYF.

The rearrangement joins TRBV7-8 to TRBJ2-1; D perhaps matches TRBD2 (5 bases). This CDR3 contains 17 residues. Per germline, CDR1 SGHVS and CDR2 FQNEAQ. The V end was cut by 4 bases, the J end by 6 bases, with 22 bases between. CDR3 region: CASSYDGSREWINEQFF. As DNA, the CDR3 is TGTGCCAGCAGCTATGATGGTTCGAGGGAGTGGATCAATGAGCAGTTCTTC.

The DNA for the CDR3 is TGTGCCAGCAGCTTGGGACAGTCCTCCTACAATGAGCAGTTCTTC. Protein product: CASSLGQSSYNEQFF. J is TRBJ2-1 and V is TRBV5-8, with TRBD1 as a possible D gene (5 bases). The CDR3 runs 15 residues. Germline lookup yields CDR1 SGHTS and CDR2 YDEGEE. The germline V and J ends were trimmed by 0 bases and 0 bases, with 7 bases remaining between them. The variable domain in full, with the rest retrieved from reference TRBV5-8 and TRBJ2-1, is EAGVTQSPTHLIKTRGQQATLRCSPISGHTSVYWYQQALGLGLQFLLWYDEGEERNRGNFPPRFSGRQFPNYSSELNVNALELEDSALYLCASSLGQSSYNEQFFGPGTRLTVL.

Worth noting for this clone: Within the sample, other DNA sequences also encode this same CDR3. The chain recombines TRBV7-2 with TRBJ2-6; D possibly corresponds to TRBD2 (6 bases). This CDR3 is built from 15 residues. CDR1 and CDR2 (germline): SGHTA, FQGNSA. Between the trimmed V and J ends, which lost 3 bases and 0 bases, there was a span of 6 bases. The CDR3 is CASSLGGSGANVLTF. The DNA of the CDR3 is TGTGCCAGCAGCTTGGGGGGCTCTGGGGCCAACGTCCTGACTTTC.

For the CDR3, the DNA is TGTGCCAGCTCGCTGACACAGGGAGACGAGCAGTACTTC. Translated: CASSLTQGDEQYF. This chain uses TRBV18 with TRBJ2-7, with D tentatively TRBD1 (6 bases). The germline V and J ends were trimmed by 6 bases and 5 bases, with 14 bases remaining between them. Germline loops: CDR1 KGHSH, CDR2 LQKENI. This CDR3 has 13 amino acids.

CDR3 loop: CASSPHRGTIEKLFF. The CDR3 DNA reads as TGTGCCAGCAGCCCTCATAGGGGGACGATCGAAAAACTGTTTTTT. J is TRBJ1-4 and V is TRBV9, with D perhaps matching TRBD1 (6 bases). V was trimmed by 4 bases and J by 8 bases, leaving 18 bases between them. The CDR3 consists of 15 residues. CDR1 and CDR2 from the germline V gene are SGDLS and YYNGEE.

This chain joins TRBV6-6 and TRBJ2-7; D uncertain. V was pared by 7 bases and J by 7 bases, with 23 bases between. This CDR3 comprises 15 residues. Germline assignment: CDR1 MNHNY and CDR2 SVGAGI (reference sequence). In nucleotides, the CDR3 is TGTGCCAGCACCCTCGACGGCCTGGAGTTGGAGGAGCAGTACTTC. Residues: CASTLDGLELEEQYF.

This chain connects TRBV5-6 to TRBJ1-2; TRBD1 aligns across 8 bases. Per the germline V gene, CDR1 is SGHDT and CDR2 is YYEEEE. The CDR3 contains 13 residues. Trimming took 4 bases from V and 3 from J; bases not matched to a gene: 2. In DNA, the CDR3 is TGTGCCAGCAGCCTGGGACAGGACTATGGCTACACCTTC. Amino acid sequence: CASSLGQDYGYTF.

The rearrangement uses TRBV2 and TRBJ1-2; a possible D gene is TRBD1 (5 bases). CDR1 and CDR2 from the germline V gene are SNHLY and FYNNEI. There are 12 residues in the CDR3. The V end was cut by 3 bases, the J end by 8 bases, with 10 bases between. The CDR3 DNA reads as TGTGCCAGCAGTGAGACAGATCCGGGCTACACCTTC. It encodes CASSETDPGYTF.

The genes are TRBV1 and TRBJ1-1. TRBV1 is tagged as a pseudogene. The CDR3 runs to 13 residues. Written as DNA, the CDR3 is TGCACCAGCAGCTCCTCTCGGAACACTGAAGCTTTCTTT. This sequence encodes CTSSSSRNTEAFF.

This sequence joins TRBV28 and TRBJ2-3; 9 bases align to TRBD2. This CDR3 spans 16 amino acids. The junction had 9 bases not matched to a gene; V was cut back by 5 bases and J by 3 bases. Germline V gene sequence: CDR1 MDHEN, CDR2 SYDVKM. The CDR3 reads CASSPQRGAGTDTQYF. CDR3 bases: TGTGCCAGCAGTCCCCAGCGGGGGGCCGGGACAGATACGCAGTATTTT.

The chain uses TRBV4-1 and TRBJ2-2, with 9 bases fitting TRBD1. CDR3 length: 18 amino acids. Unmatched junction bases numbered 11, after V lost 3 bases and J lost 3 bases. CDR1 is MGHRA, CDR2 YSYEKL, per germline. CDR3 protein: CASSHAPGQGGDTGELFF. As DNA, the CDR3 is TGCGCCAGCAGCCACGCGCCGGGACAGGGCGGTGACACCGGGGAGCTGTTTTTT.

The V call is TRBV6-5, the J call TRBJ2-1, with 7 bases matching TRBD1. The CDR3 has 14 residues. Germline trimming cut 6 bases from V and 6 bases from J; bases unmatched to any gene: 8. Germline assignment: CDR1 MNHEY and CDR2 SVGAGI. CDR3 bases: TGTGCCAGCAGCTCGACAGGGATAGGCAATGAGCAGTTCTTC. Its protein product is CASSSTGIGNEQFF.

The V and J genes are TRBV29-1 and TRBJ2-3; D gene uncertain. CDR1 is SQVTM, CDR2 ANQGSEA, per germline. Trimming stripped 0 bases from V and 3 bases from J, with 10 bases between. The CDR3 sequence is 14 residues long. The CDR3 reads CSVEDGSTTDTQYF. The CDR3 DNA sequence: TGCAGCGTTGAAGACGGATCGACAACAGATACGCAGTATTTT.